This T cell receptor beta chain was recovered during a study of cytomegalovirus exposure and HLA in healthy donors. Study-wide results and limits: Later findings reportedly placed an Asian-associated ancestry cluster below the roughly 690-donor mean for N-insertions. A cluster of highly shared sequence variants was likely a sequencing artifact.

This clone was counted between two and nine times. Its antigen is currently unknown. Germline CDR1 reads WNHNN; CDR2 reads SYGVQD (reference sequence). V was clipped by 7 bases and J by 7 bases, with 13 bases between them. The CDR3 extends over 12 amino acids. With 60 Vbeta and 13 Jbeta primers, the PCR was carried out. Sequencing was performed with immunoSEQ multiplex PCR; in TCRdb, only in-frame clones are kept and a portion is missing. The top ten hold more than 1.5% of the sample, which has about 180,000 clones, more than 75% seen once. The chain links TRBV10-1 to TRBJ1-1; possible D gene TRBD1, 5 bases. The source is a man aged 40-49 years in good health and CMV-seronegative. Sequencing was performed on PBMCs. The CDR3 here is CASKTRQSEAFF. In DNA, the CDR3 is TGCGCCAGCAAGACGAGACAGAGTGAAGCTTTCTTT.